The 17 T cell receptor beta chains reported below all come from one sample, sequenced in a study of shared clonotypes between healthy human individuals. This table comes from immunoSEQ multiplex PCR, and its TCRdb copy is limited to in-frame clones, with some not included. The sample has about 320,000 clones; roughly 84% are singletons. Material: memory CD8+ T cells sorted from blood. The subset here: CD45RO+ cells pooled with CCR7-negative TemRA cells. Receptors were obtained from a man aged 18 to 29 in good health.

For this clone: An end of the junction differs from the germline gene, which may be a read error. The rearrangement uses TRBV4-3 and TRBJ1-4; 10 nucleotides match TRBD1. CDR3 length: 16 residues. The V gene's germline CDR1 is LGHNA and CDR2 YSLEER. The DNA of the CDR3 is TGCGCCAGCAGTCAAGACGGGACAGGGGTAAGGGAAAAACTGTTTTTT. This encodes CASSQDGTGVREKLFF.

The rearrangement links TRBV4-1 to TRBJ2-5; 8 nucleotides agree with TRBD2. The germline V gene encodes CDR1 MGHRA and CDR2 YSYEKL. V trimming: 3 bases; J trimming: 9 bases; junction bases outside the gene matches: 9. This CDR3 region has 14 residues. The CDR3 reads CASSQRGANGAQYF. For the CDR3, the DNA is TGCGCCAGCAGCCAGCGGGGGGCTAACGGGGCCCAGTACTTC.

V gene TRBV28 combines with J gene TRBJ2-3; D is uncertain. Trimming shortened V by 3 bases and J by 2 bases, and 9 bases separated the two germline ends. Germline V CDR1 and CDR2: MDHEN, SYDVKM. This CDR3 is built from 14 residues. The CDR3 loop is CASSFRPYTDTQYF. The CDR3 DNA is TGTGCCAGCAGTTTCCGCCCATACACAGATACGCAGTATTTT.

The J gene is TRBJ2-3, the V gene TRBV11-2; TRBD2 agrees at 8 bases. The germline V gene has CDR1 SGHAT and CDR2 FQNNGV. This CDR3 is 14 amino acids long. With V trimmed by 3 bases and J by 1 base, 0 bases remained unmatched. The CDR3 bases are TGTGCCAGCAGCTTTAGCGGGGGCACAGATACGCAGTATTTT. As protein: CASSFSGGTDTQYF.

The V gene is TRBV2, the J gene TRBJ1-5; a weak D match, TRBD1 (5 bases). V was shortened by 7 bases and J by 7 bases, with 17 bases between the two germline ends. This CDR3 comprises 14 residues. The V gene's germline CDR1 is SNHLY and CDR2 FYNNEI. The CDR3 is CASNPAEGNQPQHF. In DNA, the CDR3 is TGTGCCAGCAACCCGGCGGAGGGGAACCAGCCCCAGCATTTT.

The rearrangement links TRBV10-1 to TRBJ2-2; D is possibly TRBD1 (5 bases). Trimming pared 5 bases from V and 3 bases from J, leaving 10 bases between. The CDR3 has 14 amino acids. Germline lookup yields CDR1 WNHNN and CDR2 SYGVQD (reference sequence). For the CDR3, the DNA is TGCGCCAGCAGTCCGACAGCTTACACCGGGGAGCTGTTTTTT. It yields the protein CASSPTAYTGELFF.

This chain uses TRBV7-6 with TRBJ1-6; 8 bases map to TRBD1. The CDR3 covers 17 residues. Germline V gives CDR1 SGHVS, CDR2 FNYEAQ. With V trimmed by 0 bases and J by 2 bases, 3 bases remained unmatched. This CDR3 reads CASSLARGPAYNSPLHF. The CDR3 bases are TGTGCCAGCAGCTTAGCCAGGGGGCCTGCCTATAATTCACCCCTCCACTTT.

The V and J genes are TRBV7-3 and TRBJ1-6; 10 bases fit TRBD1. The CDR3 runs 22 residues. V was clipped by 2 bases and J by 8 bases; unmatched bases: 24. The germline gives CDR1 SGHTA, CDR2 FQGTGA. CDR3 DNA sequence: TGTGCCAGCAGCTTAGAGGTGGATCAGTTTCTGAGGGACAGGGGCCTTGATTCACCCCTCCACTTT. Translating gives CASSLEVDQFLRDRGLDSPLHF.

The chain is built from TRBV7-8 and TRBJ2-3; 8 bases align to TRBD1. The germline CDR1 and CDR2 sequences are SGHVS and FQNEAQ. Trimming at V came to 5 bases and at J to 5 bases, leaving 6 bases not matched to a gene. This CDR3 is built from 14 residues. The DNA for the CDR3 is TGTGCCAGCAGCCCCGGACAGGGTGAAGATACGCAGTATTTT. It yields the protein CASSPGQGEDTQYF.

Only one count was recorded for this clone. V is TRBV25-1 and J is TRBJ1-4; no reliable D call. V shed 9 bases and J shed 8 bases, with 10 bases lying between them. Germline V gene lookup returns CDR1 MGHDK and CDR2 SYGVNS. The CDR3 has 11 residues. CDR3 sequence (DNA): TGTGCCAGTGGGTTGTACGAAAAACTGTTTTTT. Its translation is CASGLYEKLFF.

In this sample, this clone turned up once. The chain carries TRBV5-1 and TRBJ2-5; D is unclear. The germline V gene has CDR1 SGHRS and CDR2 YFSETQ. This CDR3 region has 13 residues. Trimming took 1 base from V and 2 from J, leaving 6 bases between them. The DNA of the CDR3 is TGCGCCAGCAGCTTGCAATCACAAGAGACCCAGTACTTC. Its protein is CASSLQSQETQYF.

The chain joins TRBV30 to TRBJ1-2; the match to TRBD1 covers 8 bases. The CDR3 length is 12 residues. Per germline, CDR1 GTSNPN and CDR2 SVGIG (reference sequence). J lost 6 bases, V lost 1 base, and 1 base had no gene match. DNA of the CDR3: TGTGCCTGGAGTGACAGGGGGAATGGCTACACCTTC. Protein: CAWSDRGNGYTF.

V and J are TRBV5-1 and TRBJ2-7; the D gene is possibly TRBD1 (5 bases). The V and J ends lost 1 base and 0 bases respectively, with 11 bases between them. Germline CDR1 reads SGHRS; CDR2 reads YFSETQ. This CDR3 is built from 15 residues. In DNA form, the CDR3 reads TGCGCCAGCAGCTTGAACAGGTTCCCCTCCTACGAGCAGTACTTC. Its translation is CASSLNRFPSYEQYF.

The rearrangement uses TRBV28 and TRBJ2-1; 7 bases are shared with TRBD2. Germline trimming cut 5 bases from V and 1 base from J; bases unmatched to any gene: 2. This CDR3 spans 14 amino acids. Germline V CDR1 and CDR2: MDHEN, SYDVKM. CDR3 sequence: CASSLLASYNEQFF. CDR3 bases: TGTGCCAGCAGTCTACTAGCGTCCTACAATGAGCAGTTCTTC.

The CDR3 coding sequence is TGTGCCAGCAGGTTTCAGGGGCTCACTGAAGCTTTCTTT. Residues: CASRFQGLTEAFF. The V call is TRBV2, the J call TRBJ1-1; the D gene is possibly TRBD1 (6 bases). With 6 bases removed from V and 4 bases from J, the gap between germline ends came to 12 bases. The CDR3 is made up of 13 amino acids. The germline V gene has CDR1 SNHLY and CDR2 FYNNEI.

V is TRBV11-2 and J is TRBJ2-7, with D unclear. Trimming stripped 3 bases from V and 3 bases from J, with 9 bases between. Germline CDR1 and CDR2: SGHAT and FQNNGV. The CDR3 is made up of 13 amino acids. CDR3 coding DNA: TGTGCCAGCAGCTTGGCACTGAGCTACGAGCAGTACTTC. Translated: CASSLALSYEQYF. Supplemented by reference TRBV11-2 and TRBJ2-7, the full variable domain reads EAGVAQSPRYKIIEKRQSVAFWCNPISGHATLYWYQQILGQGPKLLIQFQNNGVVDDSQLPKDRFSAERLKGVDSTLKIQPAKLEDSAVYLCASSLALSYEQYFGPGTRLTVT.

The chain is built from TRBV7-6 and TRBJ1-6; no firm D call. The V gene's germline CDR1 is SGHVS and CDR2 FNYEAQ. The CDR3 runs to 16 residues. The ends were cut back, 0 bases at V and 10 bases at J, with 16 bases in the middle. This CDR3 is CASSLAPGPATSPLHF. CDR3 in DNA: TGTGCCAGCAGCTTAGCGCCCGGGCCGGCGACATCACCCCTCCACTTT.